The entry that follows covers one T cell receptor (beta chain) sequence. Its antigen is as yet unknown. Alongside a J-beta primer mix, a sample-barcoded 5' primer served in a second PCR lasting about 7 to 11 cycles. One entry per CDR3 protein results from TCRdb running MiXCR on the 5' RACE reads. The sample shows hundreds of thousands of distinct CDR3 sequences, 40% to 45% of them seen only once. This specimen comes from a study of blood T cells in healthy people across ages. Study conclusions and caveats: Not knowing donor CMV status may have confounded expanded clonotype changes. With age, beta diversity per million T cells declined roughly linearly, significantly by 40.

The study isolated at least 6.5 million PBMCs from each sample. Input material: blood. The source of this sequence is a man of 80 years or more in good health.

The CDR3 coding sequence is TGCGCCAGCAGCCGGACGGGACAGGGGAGGTACGAGCAGTACTTC. Protein sequence: CASSRTGQGRYEQYF. The chain has TRBV4-3 and TRBJ2-7, with TRBD1 matching over 10 bases. The CDR3 sequence is 15 residues long. Unmatched junction bases numbered 7, after V lost 4 bases and J lost 4 bases. Per germline, CDR1 LGHNA and CDR2 YSLEER.